The 16 T cell receptor beta chains presented below share a single source sample, sequenced in a study of regulatory T cells in long-lasting Graves disease. Time point specified: persistent/refractory GD, antithyroid drugs over 5 years with positive TRAb. The TCR library was made from RNA extracted from PBMCs. Building the TCR beta libraries relied on iRepertoire HTBI primers, and CDR3 regions underwent Arm-PCR. TCRdb itself ran the multiplex PCR reads through MiXCR, one entry per CDR3 protein. This repertoire shows 700,000 or so distinct CDR3 sequences, 25% to 35% found once; its top ten account for 40% to 55%. Here the sequenced sample was peripheral blood mononuclear cells (PBMCs), taken when the disease was refractory, from a patient treated with antithyroid drugs. These receptors were obtained from a female donor with Graves disease.

This clonotype has at least ten counts. The CDR3 sequence is CASSFSSGGYTF. CDR3 nucleotide sequence: TGTGCCAGCAGCTTCTCTTCCGGGGGCTACACCTTC. The chain joins TRBV7-9 to TRBJ1-2, with D unclear. Per germline, CDR1 SEHNR and CDR2 FQNEAQ (reference sequence). This CDR3 has 12 amino acids. V lost 3 bases, J lost 8 bases, and 10 bases lay in between. Looking up the rest from reference TRBV7-9 and TRBJ1-2 gives the full variable domain: DTGVSQNPRHKITKRGQNVTFRCDPISEHNRLYWYRQTLGQGPEFLTYFQNEAQLEKSRLLSDRFSAERPKGSFSTLEIQRTEQGDSAMYLCASSFSSGGYTFGSGTRLTVV.

This sequence joins TRBV20-1 and TRBJ2-5, with D perhaps matching TRBD2 (6 bases). Looked up from germline, CDR1 is DFQATT and CDR2 is SNEGSKA (reference sequence). V lost 6 bases, J lost 1 base, and 9 bases lay in between. This CDR3 comprises 12 residues. CDR3 nucleotides: TGCAGTGCCCGGACTATCCAAGAGACCCAGTACTTC. Its protein is CSARTIQETQYF.

As for this clonotype: A read error may be the cause here, since a much bigger clone is one base away. Here the CDR3 reads CASSLGRGPGLGYTF. Here the CDR3 DNA reads TGTGCCAGCAGTTTGGGGAGAGGGCCAGGTCTTGGCTACACCTTC. The chain uses TRBV27 and TRBJ1-2; D gene uncertain. The CDR3 runs to 15 residues. The germline CDR1 and CDR2 sequences are MNHEY and SMNVEV (reference sequence). Trimming took off 3 bases at V and 7 bases at J, with 18 bases between the two ends.

The chain carries TRBV5-1 and TRBJ1-2; possibly TRBD1 for D (6 bases). This CDR3 has 16 residues. V was clipped by 0 bases and J by 2 bases, with 14 bases between them. The germline gives CDR1 SGHRS, CDR2 YFSETQ. CDR3 residues: CASSLVGGRTNYGYTF. The CDR3 region has the DNA TGCGCCAGCAGCTTGGTAGGGGGGCGAACCAACTATGGCTACACCTTC.

This clonotype showed up just a few times. This chain joins TRBV12-3 or TRBV12-4 and TRBJ2-7, with TRBD1 identical over 9 bases. This CDR3 spans 15 amino acids. Unmatched junction bases numbered 8, after V lost 6 bases and J lost 2 bases. CDR3 nucleotides: TGTGCCAGCAGCTCAGGGGGACAGGGTGCCTACGAGCAGTACTTC. Residues: CASSSGGQGAYEQYF.

The chain carries TRBV7-9 and TRBJ1-4; 8 bases fit TRBD1. V was clipped by 5 bases and J by 7 bases; unmatched bases: 9. Germline CDR1 reads SEHNR; CDR2 reads FQNEAQ (reference sequence). The CDR3 runs 15 residues. For the CDR3, the DNA is TGTGCCAGCAGCCCACGCAGGGGGCGCGTTGAAAAACTGTTTTTT. Its protein is CASSPRRGRVEKLFF.

This clonotype was counted ten times or more. The rearrangement links TRBV20-1 to TRBJ2-5, with 8 bases identical to TRBD1. This CDR3 has 17 residues. V dropped 0 bases and J dropped 4; count of bases not matched to a gene: 13. Germline assignment: CDR1 DFQATT and CDR2 SNEGSKA (reference sequence). The CDR3 region is CSARDLKKTGEGETQYF. In nucleotides, the CDR3 is TGCAGTGCTAGAGACCTCAAGAAGACAGGGGAAGGAGAGACCCAGTACTTC.

This rearrangement joins TRBV5-1 to TRBJ2-4; D is uncertain. Germline values: CDR1 SGHRS, CDR2 YFSETQ. Trimming took off 4 bases at V and 0 bases at J, with 11 bases between the two ends. This CDR3 has 15 amino acids. The CDR3 loop is CASSPASVAKNIQYF. CDR3 sequence (DNA): TGCGCCAGCAGCCCGGCATCGGTAGCCAAAAACATTCAGTACTTC.

The chain links TRBV7-9 to TRBJ1-5; D is ambiguous. Trimming pared 5 bases from V and 4 bases from J, leaving 9 bases between. Germline CDR1 and CDR2: SEHNR and FQNEAQ (reference sequence). This CDR3 is built from 13 residues. The DNA for the CDR3 is TGTGCCAGCAGCAAACCGGGAAATCAGCCCCAGCATTTT. Translating it yields CASSKPGNQPQHF.

The genes are TRBV20-1 and TRBJ1-5; D is undetermined. The V gene's germline CDR1 is DFQATT and CDR2 SNEGSKA (reference sequence). Trimming left V 5 bases short and J 5 bases short, with 10 bases between. This CDR3 spans 12 amino acids. CDR3 loop: CSAASIDQPQHF. CDR3 coding DNA: TGCAGTGCTGCTTCAATTGATCAGCCCCAGCATTTT.

The gene calls are TRBV24-1 and TRBJ2-5, with 7 bases that match TRBD1. The CDR3 runs 15 residues. Trimming took 4 bases from V and 4 from J; bases not matched to a gene: 8. CDR1 and CDR2 from the germline V gene are KGHDR and SFDVKD. The CDR3 DNA reads as TGTGCCACCAGTGACTCGGGACAGTCGGGAGAGACCCAGTACTTC. Amino acid sequence: CATSDSGQSGETQYF.

This clonotype has a handful of counts. The chain links TRBV18 to TRBJ1-6, with 9 bases fitting TRBD1. This CDR3 is 14 amino acids long. Germline CDR1 reads KGHSH; CDR2 reads LQKENI. V lost 2 bases and J lost 10; bases outside the gene matches: 3. CDR3 sequence (DNA): TGTGCCAGCTCACCAAGGGACAGGGACTCACCCCTCCACTTT. The encoded protein is CASSPRDRDSPLHF. The full variable domain, in which reference TRBV18 and TRBJ1-6 provide the parts outside the CDR3, is NAGVMQNPRHLVRRRGQEARLRCSPMKGHSHVYWYRQLPEEGLKFMVYLQKENIIDESGMPKERFSAEFPKEGPSILRIQQVVRGDSAAYFCASSPRDRDSPLHFGNGTRLTVT.

V is TRBV20-1 and J is TRBJ2-7; D is uncertain. This CDR3 comprises 14 residues. Trimming pared 3 bases from V and 2 bases from J, leaving 14 bases between. In germline, CDR1 is DFQATT, CDR2 SNEGSKA (reference sequence). The CDR3 nucleotides are TGCAGTGCTAGTATGTCCGGTACCACCTACGAGCAGTACTTC. This translates into CSASMSGTTYEQYF.

This clonotype was detected a few times. The chain joins TRBV6-1 to TRBJ1-2, with 7 bases lining up with TRBD1. Germline assignment: CDR1 MNHNS and CDR2 SASEGT. The CDR3 runs to 14 residues. Trimming at V came to 7 bases and at J to 5 bases, leaving 10 bases not matched to a gene. CDR3 sequence (DNA): TGTGCCAGCACCCCCTCGGACAGGAGGTATGGCTACACCTTC. Amino acid sequence: CASTPSDRRYGYTF.

A few counts support this clonotype. This rearrangement joins TRBV20-1 to TRBJ1-4; 9 nucleotides match TRBD1. The CDR3 sequence is 13 residues long. Per germline, CDR1 DFQATT and CDR2 SNEGSKA (reference sequence). Germline trimming cut 5 bases from V and 7 bases from J; bases unmatched to any gene: 5. This CDR3 reads CSAGGQGGEKLFF. For the CDR3, the DNA is TGCAGTGCTGGGGGACAGGGAGGTGAAAAACTGTTTTTT.

In its sample, this clonotype was seen many times. Compared with germline, one end of the junction differs, possibly owing to a read error. The chain has TRBV28 and TRBJ2-7, with D possibly being TRBD1 (7 bases). Per germline, CDR1 MDHEN and CDR2 SYDVKM. The CDR3 is made up of 14 amino acids. The CDR3 region is CASRLPGGSFEQYF. The CDR3 coding sequence is TGTGCCAGCAGGCTGCCAGGGGGGTCCTTCGAGCAGTACTTC.